The sequence of this TCR beta chain was determined in a study of early T cells in non-severe SARS-CoV-2 infection. Background on the study: The authors sequenced bulk RNA from unsorted whole blood, leaving chains unpaired. Study results and limitations: Matching results from VDJdb favored anti-spike CD8 responses, leaving private and CD4 specificities undetected.

This clonotype was detected ten times or more. Its antigen remains unidentified. Unique molecular identifier tags were affixed to discrete cDNA molecules. Using its own MiXCR run on the 5' RACE reads, TCRdb lists one record per CDR3 protein. Counted here are 75,000 to 100,000 distinct CDR3 sequences, 14% occurring once; the ten biggest clones make up more than 6.5%. This CDR3 has 14 residues. V dropped 6 bases and J dropped 0; count of bases not matched to a gene: 4. Sequencing used whole blood. The J gene is TRBJ1-1, the V gene TRBV12-3 or TRBV12-4, with 7 nucleotides matching TRBD1. The clonotype originates from an adult who was a healthcare worker with PCR-confirmed SARS-CoV-2 infection or an uninfected control (not recorded which). As DNA, the CDR3 is TGTGCCAGCAGCCGGGGACAGCTGAACACTGAAGCTTTCTTT. It codes for CASSRGQLNTEAFF.